A single sample gave rise to the 7 T cell receptor beta chains below, sequenced in a study of T-cell memory formation after mild COVID-19. TCRdb fed the 5' RACE reads into MiXCR, producing one record per CDR3 protein. The data contain 110,000 to 150,000 distinct CDR3 sequences, 11% to 15% of them singletons. The specimen sequenced was PBMCs or a T cell subset sorted from them (not recorded which). The receptors shown here come from an adult woman who had mild COVID-19 (a few samples of this study predate the infection). Cell type and time point are not known.

The chain combines TRBV9 with TRBJ2-7; perhaps D is TRBD1 or TRBD2 (6 bases each). Germline V gives CDR1 SGDLS, CDR2 YYNGEE. Trimming removed 0 bases at V and 3 bases at J, with 13 bases between. This CDR3 has 15 amino acids. The CDR3 loop is CASSVASEGVYEQYF. The CDR3 coding sequence is TGTGCCAGCAGCGTAGCATCGGAGGGGGTCTACGAGCAGTACTTC.

This clonotype was recorded a few times. V is TRBV13 and J is TRBJ2-3, with 13 bases matching TRBD2. CDR3 length equals 17 residues. Germline values: CDR1 PRHDT, CDR2 FYEKMQ (reference sequence). Germline trimming cut 5 bases from V and 0 bases from J; bases unmatched to any gene: 5. CDR3 protein: CASSTGLAGPSTDTQYF. CDR3 nucleotides: TGTGCCAGCAGCACGGGACTAGCGGGACCTAGCACAGATACGCAGTATTTT.

V and J are TRBV6-5 and TRBJ2-7; 9 bases map to TRBD1. This CDR3 region has 14 residues. V was pared by 7 bases and J by 5 bases, with 9 bases of the junction left unmatched. CDR1 and CDR2 from the germline V gene are MNHEY and SVGAGI. The CDR3 coding sequence is TGTGCCAGCACCCCGGGACAGGGTGGAGACGAGCAGTACTTC. It encodes CASTPGQGGDEQYF.

This clonotype was found a few times. The chain has TRBV6-2 or TRBV6-3 and TRBJ2-7, with D hard to call. Germline V gene data show CDR1 as MNHEY and CDR2 as SVGEGT. This CDR3 is built from 13 residues. Trimming shortened V by 2 bases and J by 2 bases, and 7 bases separated the two germline ends. The DNA of the CDR3 is TGTGCCAGCAGTTACCACGTTGCCTACGAGCAGTACTTC. This translates into CASSYHVAYEQYF.

This clonotype was picked up a small number of times. This chain uses TRBV20-1 with TRBJ2-2; 10 nucleotides align to TRBD2. The CDR3 runs 16 residues. Germline V gene data show CDR1 as DFQATT and CDR2 as SNEGSKA (reference sequence). V lost 3 bases to trimming and J lost 4 bases; unmatched junction nucleotides: 8. The CDR3 bases are TGCAGTGCTAGGTACAGGACTAGCGGATTCACCGGGGAGCTGTTTTTT. Amino acids: CSARYRTSGFTGELFF.

The J gene is TRBJ2-5, the V gene TRBV7-3; TRBD2 matches at 7 bases. V shed 5 bases, J shed 4 bases, and the junction held 13 bases outside the gene matches. The CDR3 length is 16 residues. Per the germline V gene, CDR1 is SGHTA and CDR2 is FQGTGA. The CDR3 sequence is CASSPWGGLDRETQYF. CDR3 nucleotides: TGTGCCAGCAGCCCGTGGGGTGGACTAGATAGAGAGACCCAGTACTTC. Full variable domain (rest looked up from reference TRBV7-3 and TRBJ2-5): GAGVSQTPSNKVTEKGKYVELRCDPISGHTALYWYRQSLGQGPEFLIYFQGTGAADDSGLPNDRFFAVRPEGSVSTLKIQRTERGDSAVYLCASSPWGGLDRETQYFGPGTRLLVL.

This clonotype was seen more than once but under ten times. This chain uses TRBV6-5 with TRBJ1-5; tentative D call: TRBD1 (5 bases). CDR3 length: 14 residues. Germline CDR1 reads MNHEY; CDR2 reads SVGAGI. Trimming pared 6 bases from V and 5 bases from J, leaving 14 bases between. This CDR3 reads CASSEQGRDQPQHF. The CDR3 DNA reads as TGTGCCAGCAGCGAGCAGGGTAGGGATCAGCCCCAGCATTTT.